This TCR beta chain came from a study of cytomegalovirus exposure and HLA in healthy donors. Trimming pared 0 bases from V and 3 bases from J, leaving 15 bases between. CDR1 is MNHEY and CDR2 is SMNVEV in the germline V gene (reference sequence). The CDR3 is made up of 16 amino acids. Primers: 60 Vbeta forward and 13 Jbeta reverse. TCRdb's table, derived via immunoSEQ multiplex PCR, lists solely in-frame clones and lacks some. The table records about 110,000 clones, 13% to 15% of them present only once. The chain has TRBV27 and TRBJ2-7; weak D call: TRBD2 (6 bases). This receptor was identified in a female donor in good health and CMV-seronegative. Sequenced sample: PBMCs. The CDR3 DNA reads as TGTGCCAGCAGTTTATCGGGGGTTGCGGGGCGCTACGAGCAGTACTTC. It encodes CASSLSGVAGRYEQYF.